A few counts support the clone carrying this T cell receptor (beta chain). V lost 0 bases and J lost 2; bases outside the gene matches: 12. Germline V lookup: CDR1 ENHRY, CDR2 SYGVKD. The CDR3 is 19 amino acids. Using immunoSEQ multiplex PCR, the repertoire was profiled, and TCRdb retains in-frame clones only, with some absent. The sample comprises about 150,000 clones, roughly 88% of which are singletons, and around 0.63% rests with the top ten. The data stem from a study of blood T cell repertoires in COVID-19. Across the study: PBMCs, B-cell-depleted T cells, or T cells provided the cDNA or gDNA that made up the material.

The TCR comes from a man aged 60-69 years with COVID-19, enrolled during active disease. The rearrangement links TRBV10-3 to TRBJ2-5, with 10 positions matching TRBD2. Sequenced input: peripheral blood. CDR3 residues: CAISESSSGRPAWQETQYF. The CDR3 DNA reads as TGTGCCATCAGTGAGTCGTCTAGCGGGAGACCGGCGTGGCAAGAGACCCAGTACTTC.